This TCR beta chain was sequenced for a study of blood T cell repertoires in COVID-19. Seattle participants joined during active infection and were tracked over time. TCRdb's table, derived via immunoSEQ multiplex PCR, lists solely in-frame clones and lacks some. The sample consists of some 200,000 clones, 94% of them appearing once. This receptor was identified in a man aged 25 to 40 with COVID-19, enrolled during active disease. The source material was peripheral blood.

Here the CDR3 DNA reads TGTGCCAGCAGCGGGGGGGGCGGGACCCAGTACTTC. Amino acids: CASSGGGGTQYF. V is TRBV11-2 and J is TRBJ2-5; a weak D match, TRBD2 (7 bases). Germline CDR1 SGHAT, CDR2 FQNNGV. This CDR3 contains 12 residues. V gave up 5 bases and J gave up 7 bases, with 11 bases separating them.